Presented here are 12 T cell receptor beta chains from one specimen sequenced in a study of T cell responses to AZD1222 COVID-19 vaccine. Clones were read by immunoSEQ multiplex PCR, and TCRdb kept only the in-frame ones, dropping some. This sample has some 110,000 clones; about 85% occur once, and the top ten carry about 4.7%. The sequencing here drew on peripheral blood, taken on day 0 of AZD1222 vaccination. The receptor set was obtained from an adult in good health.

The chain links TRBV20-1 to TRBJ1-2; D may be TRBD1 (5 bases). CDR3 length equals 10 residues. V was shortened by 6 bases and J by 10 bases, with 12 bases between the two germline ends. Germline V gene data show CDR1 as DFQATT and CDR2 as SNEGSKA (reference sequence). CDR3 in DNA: TGCAGTGCGAGACGGGGCGCCTACACCTTC. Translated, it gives CSARRGAYTF.

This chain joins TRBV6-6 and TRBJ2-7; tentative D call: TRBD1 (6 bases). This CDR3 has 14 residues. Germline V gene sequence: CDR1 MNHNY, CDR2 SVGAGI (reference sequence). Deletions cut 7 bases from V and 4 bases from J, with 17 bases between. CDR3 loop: CASKDSGQLYEQYF. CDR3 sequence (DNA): TGTGCCAGCAAGGATTCGGGACAACTATACGAGCAGTACTTC.

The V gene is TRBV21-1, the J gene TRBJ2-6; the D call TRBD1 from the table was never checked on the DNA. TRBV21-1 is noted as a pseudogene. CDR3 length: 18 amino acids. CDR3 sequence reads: CASSKPRQGFSGANVLTF. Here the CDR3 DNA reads TGTGCCAGCAGCAAACCCAGACAGGGGTTCTCTGGGGCCAACGTCCTGACTTTC.

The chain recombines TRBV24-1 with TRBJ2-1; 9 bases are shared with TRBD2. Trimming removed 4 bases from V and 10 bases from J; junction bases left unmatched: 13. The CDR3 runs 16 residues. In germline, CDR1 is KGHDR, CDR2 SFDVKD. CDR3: CATSDPGTSTVGEQFF. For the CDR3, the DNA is TGTGCCACCAGTGACCCCGGGACTAGCACCGTTGGGGAGCAGTTCTTC.

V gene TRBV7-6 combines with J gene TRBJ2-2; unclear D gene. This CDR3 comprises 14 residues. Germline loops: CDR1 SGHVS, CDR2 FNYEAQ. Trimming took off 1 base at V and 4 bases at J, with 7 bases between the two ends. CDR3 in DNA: TGTGCCAGCAGCTTAGGCCAGGTCACCGGGGAGCTGTTTTTT. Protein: CASSLGQVTGELFF.

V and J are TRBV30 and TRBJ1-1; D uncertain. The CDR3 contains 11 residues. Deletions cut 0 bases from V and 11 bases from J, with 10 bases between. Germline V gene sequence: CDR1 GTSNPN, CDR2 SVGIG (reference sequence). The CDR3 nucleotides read TGTGCCTGGAGTGTACTAGGATGGGCTTTCTTT. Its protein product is CAWSVLGWAFF.

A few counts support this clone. CDR3 loop: CATSDSAEGREQYF. As DNA, the CDR3 is TGTGCCACCAGTGACTCTGCGGAGGGGAGGGAGCAGTACTTC. This chain links TRBV24-1 with TRBJ2-7, with a possible D match to TRBD2 (6 bases). V lost 4 bases to trimming and J lost 7 bases, with 16 bases between them. Germline V gives CDR1 KGHDR, CDR2 SFDVKD. This CDR3 is built from 14 residues.

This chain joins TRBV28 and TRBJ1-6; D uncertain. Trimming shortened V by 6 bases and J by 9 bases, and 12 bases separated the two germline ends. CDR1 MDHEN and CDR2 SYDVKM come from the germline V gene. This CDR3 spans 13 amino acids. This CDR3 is CASRVTGGSPLHF. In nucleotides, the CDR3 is TGTGCCAGCAGGGTGACGGGTGGTTCACCCCTCCACTTT.

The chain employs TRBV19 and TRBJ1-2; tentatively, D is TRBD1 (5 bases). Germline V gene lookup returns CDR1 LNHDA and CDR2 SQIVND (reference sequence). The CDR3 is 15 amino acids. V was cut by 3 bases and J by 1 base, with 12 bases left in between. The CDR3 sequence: CASSITGTVNYGYTF. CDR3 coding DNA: TGTGCCAGTAGTATCACAGGCACCGTTAACTATGGCTACACCTTC.

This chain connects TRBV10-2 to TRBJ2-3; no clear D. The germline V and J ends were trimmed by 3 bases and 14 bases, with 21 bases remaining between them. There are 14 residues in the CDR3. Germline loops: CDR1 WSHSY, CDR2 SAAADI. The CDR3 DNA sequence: TGCGCCAGCAGTGAAAATTGGTTTGGGTCGCCATCGTATTTT. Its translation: CASSENWFGSPSYF.

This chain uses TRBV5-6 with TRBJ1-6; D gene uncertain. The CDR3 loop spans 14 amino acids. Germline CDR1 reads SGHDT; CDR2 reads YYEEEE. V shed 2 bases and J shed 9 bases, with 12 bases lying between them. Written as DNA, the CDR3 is TGTGCCAGCAGCTTCCTCCCACCGGGTTCACCCCTCCACTTT. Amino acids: CASSFLPPGSPLHF.

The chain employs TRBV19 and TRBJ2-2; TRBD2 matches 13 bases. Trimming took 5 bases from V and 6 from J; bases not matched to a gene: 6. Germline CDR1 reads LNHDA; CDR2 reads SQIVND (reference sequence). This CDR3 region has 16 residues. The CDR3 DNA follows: TGTGCCAGTAGTGGACTAGCGGGAGTGCCGGCCGGGGAGCTGTTTTTT. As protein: CASSGLAGVPAGELFF.